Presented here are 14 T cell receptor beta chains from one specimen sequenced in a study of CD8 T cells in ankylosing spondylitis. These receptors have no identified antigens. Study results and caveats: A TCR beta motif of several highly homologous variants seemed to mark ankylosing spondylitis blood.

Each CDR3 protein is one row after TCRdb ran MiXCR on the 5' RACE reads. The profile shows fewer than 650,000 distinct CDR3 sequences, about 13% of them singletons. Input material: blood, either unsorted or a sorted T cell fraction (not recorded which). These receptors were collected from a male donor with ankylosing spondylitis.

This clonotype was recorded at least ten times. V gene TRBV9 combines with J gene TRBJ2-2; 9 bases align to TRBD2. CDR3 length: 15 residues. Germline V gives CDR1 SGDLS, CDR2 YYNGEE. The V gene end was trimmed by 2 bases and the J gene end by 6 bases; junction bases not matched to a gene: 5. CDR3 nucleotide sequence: TGTGCCAGCAGCGTGTCTAGCGGGATCGCCGGGGAGCTGTTTTTT. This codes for CASSVSSGIAGELFF.

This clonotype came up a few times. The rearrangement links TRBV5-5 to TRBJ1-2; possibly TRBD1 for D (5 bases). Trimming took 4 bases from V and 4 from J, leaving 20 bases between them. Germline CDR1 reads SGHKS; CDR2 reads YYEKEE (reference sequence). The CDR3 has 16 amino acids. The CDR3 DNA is TGTGCCAGCAGCGGCGGGACCGCGAAGAACGTCTATGGCTACACCTTC. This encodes CASSGGTAKNVYGYTF.

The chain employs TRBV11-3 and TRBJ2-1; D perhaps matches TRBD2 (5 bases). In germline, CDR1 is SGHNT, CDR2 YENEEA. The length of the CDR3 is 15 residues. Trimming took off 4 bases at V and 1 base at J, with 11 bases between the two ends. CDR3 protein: CASSSSPSSYNEQFF. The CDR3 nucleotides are TGTGCCAGCAGCTCTAGCCCGTCTTCCTACAATGAGCAGTTCTTC.

The CDR3 bases are TGCAGTGCTCTCGGACTAGCGGGATCCTACGAGCAGTACTTC. Amino acid sequence: CSALGLAGSYEQYF. The chain uses TRBV20-1 and TRBJ2-7; 12 bases match TRBD2. The CDR3 has 14 amino acids. After removal of 5 bases from V and 1 base from J, the junction contained 3 bases not matched to a gene. Germline V gene sequence: CDR1 DFQATT, CDR2 SNEGSKA (reference sequence).

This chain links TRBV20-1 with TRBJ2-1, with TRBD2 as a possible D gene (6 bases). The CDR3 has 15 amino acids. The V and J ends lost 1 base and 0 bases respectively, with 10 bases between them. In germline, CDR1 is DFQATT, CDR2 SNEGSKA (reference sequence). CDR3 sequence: CSARVEGSSYNEQFF. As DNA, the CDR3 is TGCAGTGCTAGAGTGGAGGGGAGCTCCTACAATGAGCAGTTCTTC.

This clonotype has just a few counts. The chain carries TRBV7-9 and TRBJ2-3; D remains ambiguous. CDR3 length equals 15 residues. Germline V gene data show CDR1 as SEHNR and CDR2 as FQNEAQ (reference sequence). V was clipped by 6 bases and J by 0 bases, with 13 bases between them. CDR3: CASSLRVASTDTQYF. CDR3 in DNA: TGTGCCAGCAGTCTTAGGGTGGCGAGCACAGATACGCAGTATTTT.

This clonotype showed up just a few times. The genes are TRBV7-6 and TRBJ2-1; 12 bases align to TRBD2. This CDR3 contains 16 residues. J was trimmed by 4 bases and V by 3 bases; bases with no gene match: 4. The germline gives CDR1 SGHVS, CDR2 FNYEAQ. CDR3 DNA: TGTGCCAGCAGCTTGAAACTAGCGGGAGGATACAATGAGCAGTTCTTC. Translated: CASSLKLAGGYNEQFF.

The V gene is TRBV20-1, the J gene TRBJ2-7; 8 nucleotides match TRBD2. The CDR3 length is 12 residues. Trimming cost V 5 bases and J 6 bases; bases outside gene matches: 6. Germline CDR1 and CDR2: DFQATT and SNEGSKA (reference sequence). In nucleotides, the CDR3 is TGCAGTGCTCGTCTAGCGGGCGGCGAGCAGTACTTC. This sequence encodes CSARLAGGEQYF.

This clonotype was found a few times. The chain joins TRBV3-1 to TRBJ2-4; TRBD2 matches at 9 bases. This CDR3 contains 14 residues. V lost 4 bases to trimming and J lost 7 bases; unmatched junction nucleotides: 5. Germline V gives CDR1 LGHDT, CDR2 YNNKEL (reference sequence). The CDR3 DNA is TGTGCCAGCAGCCTTAGCGGGAGAGGGAACATTCAGTACTTC. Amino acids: CASSLSGRGNIQYF.

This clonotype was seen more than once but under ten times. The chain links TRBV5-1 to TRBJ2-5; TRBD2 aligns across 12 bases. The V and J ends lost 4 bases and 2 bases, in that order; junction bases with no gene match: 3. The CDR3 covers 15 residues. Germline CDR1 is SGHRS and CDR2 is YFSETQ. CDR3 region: CASSRTSGRQETQYF. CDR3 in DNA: TGCGCCAGCAGCCGCACTAGCGGGAGGCAAGAGACCCAGTACTTC.

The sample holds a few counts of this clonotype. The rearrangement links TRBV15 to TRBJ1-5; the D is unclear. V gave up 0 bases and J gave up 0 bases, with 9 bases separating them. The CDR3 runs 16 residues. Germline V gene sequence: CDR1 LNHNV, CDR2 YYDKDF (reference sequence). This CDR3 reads CATSRDRDYSNQPQHF. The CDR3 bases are TGTGCCACCAGCAGAGATCGAGACTATAGCAATCAGCCCCAGCATTTT.

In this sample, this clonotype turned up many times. The chain's CDR3 is CASSQKGGSSTDTQYF. DNA for the CDR3: TGTGCCAGCAGCCAAAAGGGGGGCAGTAGCACAGATACGCAGTATTTT. The chain is built from TRBV4-2 and TRBJ2-3; D may correspond to TRBD1 or TRBD2 (6 bases each). Germline CDR1 LGHNA, CDR2 YNFKEQ. The ends were cut back, 2 bases at V and 0 bases at J, with 12 bases in the middle. The CDR3 spans 16 residues.

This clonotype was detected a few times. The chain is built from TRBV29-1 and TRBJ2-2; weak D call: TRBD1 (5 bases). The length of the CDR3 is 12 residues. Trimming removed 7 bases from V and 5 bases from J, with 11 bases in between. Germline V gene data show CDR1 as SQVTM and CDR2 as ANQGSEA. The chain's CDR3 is CSAGFWTGELFF. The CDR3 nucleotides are TGCAGCGCAGGGTTTTGGACCGGGGAGCTGTTTTTT.

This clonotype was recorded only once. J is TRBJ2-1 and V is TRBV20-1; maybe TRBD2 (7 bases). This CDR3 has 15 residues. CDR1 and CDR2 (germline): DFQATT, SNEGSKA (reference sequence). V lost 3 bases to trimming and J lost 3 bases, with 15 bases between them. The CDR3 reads CSASGLEGGYNEQFF. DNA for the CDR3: TGCAGTGCTAGTGGACTAGAGGGGGGCTACAATGAGCAGTTCTTC.